In this sample, the clone carrying this TCR beta chain turned up many times. What it binds is not known. J lost 3 bases, V lost 3 bases, and 6 bases had no gene match. This CDR3 has 15 amino acids. Germline V lookup: CDR1 SGHTA, CDR2 FQGNSA. The data were obtained in a study of T cell repertoires in cytomegalovirus infection. Study as a whole: Recently identified HLA-C-restricted CMV epitopes were used, and well-studied HLA-B-restricted CMV epitopes were used as well. Public TCR beta signatures indicated both CMV infection and matching HLA type.

Whole-study results and caveats: Clonotype analysis showed dominance of the ex vivo response by HLA-C-restricted CMV-specific TCR beta clonotypes. Cumulative frequency (of public TCR beta family members) identified carriers of CMV plus the relevant HLA.

TCRdb re-derived calls from the reads in MiXCR, one entry per CDR3 protein. In the table there are about 900,000 distinct CDR3 sequences, less than 40% of which are singletons. The receptor's source is a human donor in good health (CMV status not recorded). Some clones in this sample may be carry-over from other donors' samples. The sequencing used cultured CD8+ T cells from PBMCs, collected from culture after CMV antigen stimulation. The chain carries TRBV7-2 and TRBJ2-3; 7 nucleotides align to TRBD1. The CDR3 loop is CASSFTGAGTDTQYF. The CDR3, as DNA: TGTGCCAGCAGCTTCACAGGGGCTGGGACAGATACGCAGTATTTT.